This section outlines one T cell receptor (beta chain) sequence together with its context. Its cognate antigen has yet to be identified. Base quality data are lacking; no much larger clone is found one base away. The sample's treatment or condition label is to be understood as: about 20 received Ad26.COV2.S at low or high dose, single or two shots; 5 received placebo; per-sample allocation not given. For vaccine and placebo recipients, repertoires were sequenced using samples collected on day 63 after the first injection. In Cohort 1b, about 25 adults aged 18-55 years were enrolled at a single site in Boston, USA, between 29 July and 7 August 2020. Ad26.COV2.S consisted of a replication-incompetent adenovirus type 26 vector by which a prefusion-stabilized SARS-CoV-2 spike protein from the original Wuhan strain was expressed. The sample belongs to a study of Ad26.COV2.S vaccination and SARS-CoV-2 variants (dated by TCRdb to 2020 to 2023). Describing the broader study: Vaccine-arm donors came from COV1001, a multicentre, randomized, double-blind, placebo-controlled phase I-IIa trial of Ad26.COV2.S in healthy adults. Participants in the trial were split at random into five groups of five each, receiving low-dose or high-dose Ad26.COV2.S once or twice, or else placebo on both occasions. The specificity and breadth of SARS-CoV-2-reactive T cell receptors after Ad26.COV2.S vaccination were assessed by TCRbeta repertoire sequencing. Ad26.COV2.S was given intramuscularly at 5x10^10 or 1x10^11 viral particles, as a single shot or as two shots 56 days apart. The TCR-sequenced set comprised approximately 32 samples: some 20 Ad26.COV2.S vaccine recipients, 5 placebo recipients and 8 SARS-CoV-2 convalescent individuals. Investigators did not know the trial group allocation while performing experiments and assessing outcomes.

The CDR3 starts with the cysteine, ends with the phenylalanine, and has 17 residues. The DNA shown is the 51-base CDR3, in frame from base 1. The germline V gene yields MDHEN for CDR1 and SYDVKM for CDR2. V is clipped by 3 bases and J by 3 bases, and the sequence between their germline boundaries is 20 bases long. Results and caveats for the whole study, not just this receptor: Comparing responses between vaccine doses or regimens was not something the study was powered to do. According to the authors, total T cell responses may have been underestimated by the TCR breadth and depth analyses. Compared with placebo recipients, Ad26.COV2.S recipients showed higher spike-specific TCR breadth (P = 0.0014). After vaccination, spike-specific CD8+ and CD4+ T cell responses were reported to show substantial breadth. Non-spike TCR breadth was comparable between vaccine and placebo recipients, consistent with the vaccine containing only spike.

The immunoSEQ Assay was used to sequence TCRbeta CDR3 regions. After extraction, genomic DNA underwent amplification by bias-controlled multiplex PCR, followed by high-throughput sequencing. The study's own analysis went as follows. Collapsing and filtering of sequences were performed to quantify the absolute abundance of each unique TCRbeta CDR3 region. T cell fraction was estimated by normalizing TCRbeta template counts to usable DNA, with usable DNA measured through amplification of reference genes found in all nucleated cells. Repertoire TCRs were annotated as SARS-CoV-2-specific when V gene, CDR3 amino acid sequence and J gene were exactly matched to a known reactive TCR set. The reference SARS-CoV-2 TCR set was obtained from MIRA and was filtered for enrichment in COVID-19-positive ImmuneCODE repertoires, whereby public or cross-reactive TCRs were removed. Using the MIRA antigens, annotated TCRs were further analysed by specific ORF or by position within an ORF. Breadth was defined as annotated unique rearrangements over total unique productive rearrangements; depth was the summed frequency of those rearrangements. Two-sided Wilcoxon rank-sum tests were applied when comparing TCR breadth between groups. TCRdb retrieved this table from immuneACCESS and kept in-frame rearrangements only. Not all clones are present; in checked studies, unresolved V genes account for under half, and no reason is known for the remainder. V, J and clone size are those of that table, while D and trimming were read from the DNA. In all, the sample holds 300,000 to 400,000 clones, and 70% to 90% of those were seen once. The ten largest clonotypes hold 2.5% to 3.5% of the sample.

This specimen consisted of peripheral blood, obtained in a trial of Ad26.COV2.S vaccine versus placebo. The sequence was collected from a person aged 18-60 years who received the Ad26.COV2.S COVID-19 vaccine or a placebo. In this chain, TRBV28 is recombined with TRBJ1-2, with no reliable assignment of the D segment. CDR3 protein: CASSFPGRLRFDYGYTF. The nucleotide sequence reads as follows: TGTGCCAGCAGTTTTCCTGGCAGGCTCCGATTCGACTATGGCTACACCTTC.